Following are 21 T cell receptor beta chains from one sample sequenced in a study of shared clonotypes between healthy human individuals. Only CD45RO-negative cells positively selected for CCR7 counted as naive CD8 cells, so terminally differentiated effector memory CD45RA+ cells were excluded. Here immunoSEQ multiplex PCR was the method, and the copy in TCRdb shows in-frame clones only, minus some. The data contain about 2 million clones, roughly 94% of them singletons. The sample was naive CD8+ T cells sorted from blood. These receptors were obtained from a man between 18 and 29 years old in good health.

The chain joins TRBV29-1 to TRBJ2-3; no definite D call. Germline CDR1 is SQVTM and CDR2 is ANQGSEA. Trimming left V 2 bases short and J 4 bases short, with 7 bases between. The CDR3 length is 12 residues. CDR3 protein: CSVELSSDTQYF. The DNA of the CDR3 is TGCAGCGTTGAACTCAGTTCAGATACGCAGTATTTT.

The genes are TRBV27 and TRBJ1-1; 12 bases agree with TRBD1. This CDR3 is built from 18 residues. Trimming at V came to 0 bases and at J to 1 base, leaving 6 bases not matched to a gene. Germline V CDR1 and CDR2: MNHEY, SMNVEV (reference sequence). The CDR3 nucleotides read TGTGCCAGCAGTTTATCCCCCGGGACAGGGGGCAAGAACACTGAAGCTTTCTTT. Amino acid sequence: CASSLSPGTGGKNTEAFF.

V is TRBV5-1 and J is TRBJ2-7; D call uncertain. Per germline, CDR1 SGHRS and CDR2 YFSETQ. Deletions cut 3 bases from V and 5 bases from J, with 18 bases between. The CDR3 length is 15 residues. The CDR3 protein is CASSSWTGPVDEQYF. As DNA, the CDR3 is TGCGCCAGCAGCTCTTGGACGGGTCCGGTCGACGAGCAGTACTTC. The full variable domain, rest sourced from reference TRBV5-1 and TRBJ2-7, is KAGVTQTPRYLIKTRGQQVTLSCSPISGHRSVSWYQQTPGQGLQFLFEYFSETQRNKGNFPGRFSGRQFSNSRSEMNVSTLELGDSALYLCASSSWTGPVDEQYFGPGTRLTVT.

The CDR3 nucleotides are TGTGCCACCAGCAGAGACCCCCAGACCTCTTACGAGCAGTACTTC. This sequence encodes CATSRDPQTSYEQYF. The rearrangement links TRBV15 to TRBJ2-7; D is unresolved. V was trimmed by 0 bases and J by 4 bases, leaving 13 bases between them. CDR3 length equals 15 residues. The V gene's germline CDR1 is LNHNV and CDR2 YYDKDF (reference sequence).

The chain employs TRBV6-1 and TRBJ2-7, with 9 bases lining up with TRBD1. CDR1 MNHNS and CDR2 SASEGT come from the germline V gene. CDR3 length equals 14 residues. With 6 bases clipped from V and 3 bases from J, the junction kept 6 bases outside the gene matches. CDR3 bases: TGTGCCAGCAGACACGACAGGGGGAGCTACGAGCAGTACTTC. Translating it yields CASRHDRGSYEQYF.

Regarding this clone: The same CDR3 is also encoded by other DNA sequences in this sample. The chain employs TRBV15 and TRBJ2-1; D is unclear. With 0 bases removed from V and 4 bases from J, the gap between germline ends came to 4 bases. This CDR3 spans 13 amino acids. Germline CDR1 reads LNHNV; CDR2 reads YYDKDF (reference sequence). In nucleotides, the CDR3 is TGTGCCACCAGCAGAGAGGGGTACAATGAGCAGTTCTTC. Its translation is CATSREGYNEQFF.

V is TRBV10-3 and J is TRBJ2-7; tentative D call: TRBD1 (5 bases). V was shortened by 3 bases and J by 5 bases, with 14 bases between the two germline ends. This CDR3 is built from 14 residues. Germline CDR1 reads ENHRY; CDR2 reads SYGVKD. The CDR3 protein is CAISERTTIDEQYF. The CDR3, as DNA: TGTGCCATCAGTGAACGGACAACTATAGACGAGCAGTACTTC.

This chain joins TRBV5-6 and TRBJ2-1; D possibly corresponds to TRBD2 (6 bases). The CDR3 consists of 13 residues. CDR1 and CDR2 (germline): SGHDT, YYEEEE. The V end was cut by 0 bases, the J end by 6 bases, with 7 bases between. The CDR3 reads CASSLVGSNEQFF. For the CDR3, the DNA is TGTGCCAGCAGCTTGGTCGGGAGCAATGAGCAGTTCTTC.

This chain links TRBV5-1 with TRBJ2-7; D is unclear. With 1 base removed from V and 2 bases from J, the gap between germline ends came to 10 bases. The CDR3 is made up of 14 amino acids. The germline V gene encodes CDR1 SGHRS and CDR2 YFSETQ. The DNA of the CDR3 is TGCGCCAGCAGCTTGTTTGACGGAACCTACGAGCAGTACTTC. Amino acid sequence: CASSLFDGTYEQYF.

This sequence joins TRBV28 and TRBJ1-5, with 8 bases identical to TRBD1. Looked up from germline, CDR1 is MDHEN and CDR2 is SYDVKM. The CDR3 loop spans 14 amino acids. J lost 9 bases, V lost 3 bases, and 7 bases had no gene match. CDR3 nucleotides: TGTGCCAGCAGTTTGGCCCCAGGGGGCGGGCCCCAGCATTTT. Its translation: CASSLAPGGGPQHF.

This clone was seen a single time. The chain uses TRBV5-1 and TRBJ2-7; D tentatively reads TRBD1 or TRBD2 (5 bases each). This CDR3 region has 17 residues. The germline gives CDR1 SGHRS, CDR2 YFSETQ. Deletions cut 4 bases from V and 2 bases from J, with 22 bases between. CDR3 sequence: CASSLPRGASSPYEQYF. As DNA, the CDR3 is TGCGCCAGCAGCCTACCGAGAGGGGCGTCAAGCCCCTACGAGCAGTACTTC.

V and J are TRBV28 and TRBJ1-5; D is uncertain. Looked up from germline, CDR1 is MDHEN and CDR2 is SYDVKM. The CDR3 sequence is 14 residues long. Trimming took off 2 bases at V and 7 bases at J, with 12 bases between the two ends. DNA of the CDR3: TGTGCCAGCAGTTTAAATCCAGGCGGGCAGCCCCAGCATTTT. It encodes CASSLNPGGQPQHF.

V and J are TRBV6-5 and TRBJ1-5; D not certain. The ends were cut back, 0 bases at V and 1 base at J, with 10 bases in the middle. This CDR3 contains 16 residues. Germline values: CDR1 MNHEY, CDR2 SVGAGI. CDR3 region: CASSYSRQYSNQPQHF. The CDR3 DNA sequence: TGTGCCAGCAGTTACTCGAGGCAGTACAGCAATCAGCCCCAGCATTTT.

V gene TRBV13 combines with J gene TRBJ1-4; D uncertain. The CDR3 loop spans 15 amino acids. With 1 base removed from V and 6 bases from J, the gap between germline ends came to 12 bases. Germline CDR1 is PRHDT and CDR2 is FYEKMQ (reference sequence). DNA of the CDR3: TGTGCCAGCAGCTTAGCTCCAGCGCCGGATGAAAAACTGTTTTTT. It is translated as CASSLAPAPDEKLFF.

The V gene is TRBV19, the J gene TRBJ1-6; 12 bases match TRBD1. The junction had 6 bases not matched to a gene; V was cut back by 2 bases and J by 10 bases. CDR3 length: 16 residues. Germline V CDR1 and CDR2: LNHDA, SQIVND (reference sequence). CDR3 nucleotide sequence: TGTGCCAGTAGTATAAGTGGGACAGGGGGCGGGTCACCCCTCCACTTT. The encoded protein is CASSISGTGGGSPLHF.

This chain joins TRBV4-1 and TRBJ1-6; D is possibly TRBD1 (5 bases). The germline CDR1 and CDR2 sequences are MGHRA and YSYEKL. V lost 0 bases and J lost 7, with 10 bases in between. The CDR3 is 15 amino acids. The CDR3 region is CASSQDSQGNSPLHF. The CDR3 DNA sequence: TGCGCCAGCAGCCAAGATTCTCAGGGAAATTCACCCCTCCACTTT.

The rearrangement uses TRBV11-2 and TRBJ2-7; D is uncertain. Trimming took 1 base from V and 0 from J, leaving 10 bases between them. CDR3 length: 15 residues. Looked up from germline, CDR1 is SGHAT and CDR2 is FQNNGV. The CDR3 sequence is CASSLVVGNSYEQYF. CDR3 DNA sequence: TGTGCCAGCAGCTTAGTCGTAGGGAACTCCTACGAGCAGTACTTC.

The table lists this clone with a few counts. The V and J genes are TRBV30 and TRBJ1-6; a possible D gene is TRBD1 (6 bases). This CDR3 has 14 amino acids. The germline V gene encodes CDR1 GTSNPN and CDR2 SVGIG (reference sequence). Deletions cut 1 base from V and 7 bases from J, with 11 bases between. The chain's CDR3 is CAWSAGAGNSPLHF. The CDR3 DNA reads as TGTGCCTGGAGTGCAGGGGCAGGAAATTCACCCCTCCACTTT.

The table lists this clone with a count of one. This sample also contains other DNA sequences that code for the same CDR3. V is TRBV5-6 and J is TRBJ1-4, with 10 nucleotides matching TRBD1. The CDR3 length is 14 residues. The V segment lost 2 bases and the J segment 8 bases; nucleotides outside the gene matches: 3. CDR1 and CDR2 (germline): SGHDT, YYEEEE. CDR3: CASSFGTGVEKLFF. CDR3 sequence (DNA): TGTGCCAGCAGCTTCGGGACAGGGGTGGAAAAACTGTTTTTT. Filled out from reference TRBV5-6 and TRBJ1-4, the complete variable domain reads DAGVTQSPTHLIKTRGQQVTLRCSPKSGHDTVSWYQQALGQGPQFIFQYYEEEERQRGNFPDRFSGHQFPNYSSELNVNALLLGDSALYLCASSFGTGVEKLFFGSGTQLSVL.

The chain is built from TRBV27 and TRBJ1-1, with D possibly matching TRBD1 (6 bases). Trimming pared 0 bases from V and 5 bases from J, leaving 16 bases between. The CDR3 has 16 residues. Germline values: CDR1 MNHEY, CDR2 SMNVEV (reference sequence). The CDR3 reads CASSLSLGGAGTEAFF. The CDR3 DNA is TGTGCCAGCAGTTTATCGTTGGGGGGCGCGGGAACTGAAGCTTTCTTT.

The chain employs TRBV19 and TRBJ1-5; D gene unclear. CDR1 and CDR2 (germline): LNHDA, SQIVND (reference sequence). The CDR3 loop spans 16 amino acids. The germline V and J ends were trimmed by 3 bases and 0 bases, with 12 bases remaining between them. CDR3: CASSMAQAYSNQPQHF. For the CDR3, the DNA is TGTGCCAGTAGTATGGCCCAGGCCTATAGCAATCAGCCCCAGCATTTT.